A single sample gave rise to the 29 T cell receptor beta chains below, sequenced in a study of T cells after posttransplantation cyclophosphamide. Generated by immunoSEQ multiplex PCR, the TCRdb table keeps only in-frame clones and is missing some. The sample is made up of around 34,000 clones, none counted only once. Sample: PBMCs. These receptors came from a middle-aged man in good health, CMV-negative, and a related stem cell transplant donor.

There are many counts of this clone. The gene calls are TRBV18 and TRBJ1-1; D unresolved. Per germline, CDR1 KGHSH and CDR2 LQKENI. This CDR3 comprises 15 residues. Trimming took 3 bases from V and 4 from J, leaving 15 bases between them. CDR3 DNA: TGTGCCAGCTCACCCCGGGAAGAACCGAGCACTGAAGCTTTCTTT. It is translated as CASSPREEPSTEAFF.

This clone was counted only a few times. An end of the junction differs from the germline gene, which may be a read error. The sample holds other DNA sequences that translate to the same CDR3. This chain uses TRBV7-6 with TRBJ2-3, with TRBD2 identical over 10 bases. The CDR3 spans 16 residues. Looked up from germline, CDR1 is SGHVS and CDR2 is FNYEAQ. The CDR3 protein is CASSLEAGGLTDTQYF. The CDR3 bases are TGTGCCAGCAGTTTAGAAGCGGGGGGGCTCACAGATACGCAGTATTTT.

The table lists this clone with many counts. This rearrangement joins TRBV27 to TRBJ2-7; 9 bases agree with TRBD1. The CDR3 is 16 amino acids. Losses at the gene ends were 4 bases for V and 4 bases for J; bases not matched to a gene: 11. Germline V gene data show CDR1 as MNHEY and CDR2 as SMNVEV (reference sequence). CDR3 amino acids: CASSSPVGQGIYEQYF. In nucleotides, the CDR3 is TGTGCCAGCAGTTCTCCTGTAGGACAGGGGATTTACGAGCAGTACTTC.

This clone was counted a few times. This chain uses TRBV27 with TRBJ2-7, with TRBD2 as a possible D gene (5 bases). In germline, CDR1 is MNHEY, CDR2 SMNVEV (reference sequence). The CDR3 runs to 15 residues. V shed 5 bases and J shed 2 bases, with 16 bases lying between them. The DNA of the CDR3 is TGTGCCAGCAGTCCCAAAGGACTGGGAACCTACGAGCAGTACTTC. This translates into CASSPKGLGTYEQYF.

At least ten counts were recorded for this clone. The chain combines TRBV21-1 with TRBJ1-5; TRBD1 was called by the table and not checked on the DNA. TRBV21-1 is a pseudogene segment. The CDR3 totals 14 residues. This CDR3 is CASSAGTENQPQHF. CDR3 nucleotide sequence: TGTGCCAGCAGCGCCGGGACAGAGAATCAGCCCCAGCATTTT.

This clone showed up just a few times. The chain carries TRBV10-3 and TRBJ2-3, with TRBD2 identical over 8 bases. The CDR3 runs to 18 residues. Germline V lookup: CDR1 ENHRY, CDR2 SYGVKD. Trimming removed 8 bases from V and 2 bases from J; junction bases left unmatched: 18. CDR3 nucleotides: TGTGCCATCGTAGTCCGTAAGCGGGAGACCTCCCTCACAGATACGCAGTATTTT. Translating gives CAIVVRKRETSLTDTQYF.

This clone came up many times. The rearrangement joins TRBV4-1 to TRBJ2-1; 7 bases are a match to TRBD1. V was clipped by 1 base and J by 5 bases; unmatched bases: 2. This CDR3 region has 14 residues. The V gene's germline CDR1 is MGHRA and CDR2 YSYEKL. CDR3 region: CASSQGDRNNEQFF. In DNA form, the CDR3 reads TGCGCCAGCAGCCAAGGGGACAGAAACAATGAGCAGTTCTTC.

The V call is TRBV7-9, the J call TRBJ2-3, with 10 nucleotides matching TRBD2. This CDR3 region has 16 residues. Germline V lookup: CDR1 SEHNR, CDR2 FQNEAQ (reference sequence). V was clipped by 1 base and J by 4 bases; unmatched bases: 5. CDR3 region: CASSLDLAGVADTQYF. CDR3 in DNA: TGTGCCAGCAGCTTAGACCTAGCGGGAGTAGCAGATACGCAGTATTTT.

This clone was found many times. The CDR3 region is CASSRQGKNTEAFF. The DNA of the CDR3 is TGTGCCAGCAGTCGACAGGGGAAAAACACTGAAGCTTTCTTT. V and J are TRBV2 and TRBJ1-1, with TRBD1 matching 8 bases. The CDR3 consists of 14 residues. Trimming removed 5 bases from V and 2 bases from J; junction bases left unmatched: 4. Germline V gene data show CDR1 as SNHLY and CDR2 as FYNNEI.

This clone was seen at least ten times. The chain is built from TRBV15 and TRBJ2-7, with 16 bases that match TRBD2. The CDR3 contains 22 residues. Germline CDR1 and CDR2: LNHNV and YYDKDF (reference sequence). V trimming: 0 bases; J trimming: 1 base; junction bases outside the gene matches: 15. The chain's CDR3 is CATSRDHISGTSGGAWSYEQYF. In DNA, the CDR3 is TGTGCCACCAGCAGAGACCATATCTCCGGGACTAGCGGGGGGGCATGGTCCTACGAGCAGTACTTC.

This clone was counted ten times or more. This chain joins TRBV27 and TRBJ1-2; tentatively, D is TRBD1 (6 bases). Trimming took off 6 bases at V and 0 bases at J, with 11 bases between the two ends. The length of the CDR3 is 14 residues. Germline V CDR1 and CDR2: MNHEY, SMNVEV (reference sequence). CDR3 coding DNA: TGTGCCAGCAGGGGGGCAGCCTCTAACTATGGCTACACCTTC. It encodes CASRGAASNYGYTF.

This clone was recorded at least ten times. J is TRBJ2-7 and V is TRBV19; 8 bases are shared with TRBD2. J lost 3 bases, V lost 3 bases, and 7 bases had no gene match. The CDR3 runs 15 residues. Germline V gives CDR1 LNHDA, CDR2 SQIVND (reference sequence). CDR3 sequence (DNA): TGTGCCAGTAGTATCGGGACTAGTGATTACTACGAGCAGTACTTC. Translation: CASSIGTSDYYEQYF.

This clone was detected many times. J is TRBJ2-3 and V is TRBV29-1, with 10 nucleotides matching TRBD1. V was pared by 3 bases and J by 4 bases, with 4 bases of the junction left unmatched. The length of the CDR3 is 14 residues. Germline assignment: CDR1 SQVTM and CDR2 ANQGSEA. The CDR3 region is CSVEGTGAADTQYF. The CDR3 DNA is TGCAGCGTTGAGGGGACAGGGGCGGCAGATACGCAGTATTTT.

This clone has at least ten counts. The chain is built from TRBV7-9 and TRBJ2-1, with D perhaps matching TRBD1 (5 bases). Germline CDR1 is SEHNR and CDR2 is FQNEAQ (reference sequence). V was shortened by 8 bases and J by 0 bases, with 17 bases between the two germline ends. The CDR3 loop spans 16 amino acids. Here the CDR3 DNA reads TGTGCCAGCTATTCGCAGGGTTTAAGCTCCTACAATGAGCAGTTCTTC. Its translation is CASYSQGLSSYNEQFF.

This clone was counted at least ten times. The chain carries TRBV18 and TRBJ2-5; TRBD2 matches at 7 bases. Per germline, CDR1 KGHSH and CDR2 LQKENI. The V and J ends lost 6 bases and 6 bases, in that order; junction bases with no gene match: 10. CDR3 length: 14 amino acids. The CDR3: CASSREGEGKTQYF. DNA of the CDR3: TGTGCCAGCTCTCGGGAAGGGGAGGGAAAGACCCAGTACTTC.

This clone came up many times. V gene TRBV5-6 combines with J gene TRBJ2-7, with TRBD1 as a possible D gene (6 bases). Trimming cost V 4 bases and J 3 bases, with 20 bases left between them. This CDR3 region has 16 residues. Germline V gene sequence: CDR1 SGHDT, CDR2 YYEEEE. The CDR3 bases are TGTGCCAGCAGCCCGCTAGACCTGACAGGAGTCTACGAGCAGTACTTC. Its translation is CASSPLDLTGVYEQYF.

This clone has a count of ten or more. This sequence joins TRBV6-1 and TRBJ2-7, with D possibly TRBD2 on 8 matching bases. Germline lookup yields CDR1 MNHNS and CDR2 SASEGT. The V end lost 2 bases, the J end lost 0 bases, and 11 bases lay between the germline ends. CDR3 length equals 15 residues. The chain's CDR3 is CASSEREGASYEQYF. The CDR3, as DNA: TGTGCCAGCAGTGAACGGGAGGGGGCCTCCTACGAGCAGTACTTC.

In this sample, this clone turned up many times. The chain uses TRBV2 and TRBJ1-1; 8 positions match TRBD1. CDR1 and CDR2 from the germline V gene are SNHLY and FYNNEI. J lost 9 bases, V lost 3 bases, and 6 bases had no gene match. The CDR3 is 13 residues long. The CDR3 region has the DNA TGTGCCAGCAGTGATGCTGGACAGGGAAAAGCTTTCTTT. Translating it yields CASSDAGQGKAFF.

This clone was counted many times. This same CDR3 is encoded by further DNA sequences in the sample. This chain uses TRBV5-1 with TRBJ2-3; 10 bases line up with TRBD2. The germline CDR1 and CDR2 sequences are SGHRS and YFSETQ. V lost 5 bases, J lost 1 base, and 4 bases stayed unmatched. This CDR3 comprises 15 residues. The CDR3 here is CASSLAGVGTDTQYF. CDR3 nucleotide sequence: TGCGCCAGCAGTCTAGCGGGGGTCGGCACAGATACGCAGTATTTT.

Ten or more counts support this clone. This chain links TRBV30 with TRBJ2-2; TRBD1 matches at 8 bases. V shed 1 base and J 5 bases; nucleotides not matched to a gene: 3. This CDR3 region has 14 residues. Germline V gives CDR1 GTSNPN, CDR2 SVGIG (reference sequence). The CDR3 here is CAWSAGGLTGELFF. The CDR3 coding sequence is TGTGCCTGGAGTGCAGGGGGCCTGACCGGGGAGCTGTTTTTT.

This clone was counted ten times or more. The gene calls are TRBV9 and TRBJ2-1; the match to TRBD1 covers 10 bases. In germline, CDR1 is SGDLS, CDR2 YYNGEE. V trimming: 4 bases; J trimming: 4 bases; junction bases outside the gene matches: 5. The CDR3 has 15 residues. The CDR3 reads CASSQGQGVYNEQFF. The CDR3 region has the DNA TGTGCCAGCAGCCAAGGACAGGGGGTATACAATGAGCAGTTCTTC.

This clone has a count of ten or more. The genes are TRBV29-1 and TRBJ2-5; maybe TRBD2 (5 bases). Germline values: CDR1 SQVTM, CDR2 ANQGSEA. V was cut by 3 bases and J by 0 bases, with 11 bases left in between. There are 14 residues in the CDR3. As DNA, the CDR3 is TGCAGCGTTGAGGGTCTAGCCTACCAAGAGACCCAGTACTTC. Translation: CSVEGLAYQETQYF.

This clone was found many times. This sequence joins TRBV27 and TRBJ2-1; 8 nucleotides match TRBD1. There are 14 residues in the CDR3. Germline assignment: CDR1 MNHEY and CDR2 SMNVEV (reference sequence). V shed 10 bases and J 3 bases; nucleotides not matched to a gene: 8. The DNA for the CDR3 is TGTGCCACCTTACGGACAGGGAGCTACAATGAGCAGTTCTTC. Translating gives CATLRTGSYNEQFF.

The chain employs TRBV7-9 and TRBJ2-1; 8 bases line up with TRBD2. This CDR3 spans 15 amino acids. V trimming: 2 bases; J trimming: 4 bases; junction bases outside the gene matches: 4. Germline CDR1 and CDR2: SEHNR and FQNEAQ (reference sequence). The CDR3 loop reads CASSLTGGPYNEQFF. In DNA, the CDR3 is TGTGCCAGCAGCTTAACGGGGGGGCCGTACAATGAGCAGTTCTTC.

This clone was observed at least ten times. The V call is TRBV10-3, the J call TRBJ2-2, with a tentative D call TRBD1 (6 bases). The V gene's germline CDR1 is ENHRY and CDR2 SYGVKD. V was cut by 10 bases and J by 6 bases, with 12 bases left in between. The CDR3 consists of 12 residues. CDR3: CASQTGSGELFF. DNA for the CDR3: TGTGCCAGCCAGACAGGTTCCGGGGAGCTGTTTTTT.

In its sample, this clone was seen many times. J is TRBJ2-7 and V is TRBV10-3, with TRBD2 matching 7 bases. The CDR3 is made up of 15 amino acids. Germline V gene lookup returns CDR1 ENHRY and CDR2 SYGVKD. V trimming: 6 bases; J trimming: 0 bases; junction bases outside the gene matches: 8. The CDR3: CAIRTDSGSSYEQYF. CDR3 nucleotides: TGTGCCATCAGGACGGATAGCGGGTCCTCCTACGAGCAGTACTTC.

Comment on this clone: Germline is not matched at one junction end, which may reflect a read error. At the DNA level, this CDR3 is encoded by other sequences in the same sample as well. This chain uses TRBV25-1 with TRBJ1-4; D is unresolved. The CDR3 sequence is 15 residues long. Per germline, CDR1 MGHDK and CDR2 SYGVNS. In nucleotides, the CDR3 is TGTGCCAGCAGTAGCCCTGGGAGTATGGGTGAAAAGCTGTTTTTT. It encodes CASSSPGSMGEKLFF.

This sequence joins TRBV9 and TRBJ2-1; TRBD2 might be the D (5 bases). This CDR3 region has 14 residues. Trimming removed 0 bases at V and 5 bases at J, with 9 bases between. Germline V gene lookup returns CDR1 SGDLS and CDR2 YYNGEE. CDR3 loop: CASSVAAAHNEQFF. The CDR3 region has the DNA TGTGCCAGCAGCGTAGCAGCGGCCCACAATGAGCAGTTCTTC.

This clone has a count of ten or more. This sequence joins TRBV5-1 and TRBJ1-2; D gene unclear. The length of the CDR3 is 12 residues. CDR1 and CDR2 from the germline V gene are SGHRS and YFSETQ. The V gene lost 2 bases and the J gene lost 5 bases, with 7 bases spanning the gap. CDR3 DNA sequence: TGCGCCAGCAGCTTCAATCAGTATGGCTACACCTTC. Translating it yields CASSFNQYGYTF.